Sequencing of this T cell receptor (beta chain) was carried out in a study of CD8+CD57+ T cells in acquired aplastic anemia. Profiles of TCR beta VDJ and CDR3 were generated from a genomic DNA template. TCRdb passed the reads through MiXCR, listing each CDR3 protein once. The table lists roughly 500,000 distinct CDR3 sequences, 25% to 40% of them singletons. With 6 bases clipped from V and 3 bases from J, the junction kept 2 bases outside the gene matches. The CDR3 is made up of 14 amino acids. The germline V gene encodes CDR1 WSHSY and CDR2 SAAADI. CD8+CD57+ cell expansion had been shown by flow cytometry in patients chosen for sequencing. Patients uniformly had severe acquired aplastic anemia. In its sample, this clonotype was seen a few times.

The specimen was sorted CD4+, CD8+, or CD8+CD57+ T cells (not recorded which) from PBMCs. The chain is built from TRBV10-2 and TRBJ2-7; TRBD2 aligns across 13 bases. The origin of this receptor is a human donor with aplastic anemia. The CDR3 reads CASRRLAGGYEQYF. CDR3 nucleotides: TGCGCCAGCAGGAGACTAGCGGGGGGCTACGAGCAGTACTTC.